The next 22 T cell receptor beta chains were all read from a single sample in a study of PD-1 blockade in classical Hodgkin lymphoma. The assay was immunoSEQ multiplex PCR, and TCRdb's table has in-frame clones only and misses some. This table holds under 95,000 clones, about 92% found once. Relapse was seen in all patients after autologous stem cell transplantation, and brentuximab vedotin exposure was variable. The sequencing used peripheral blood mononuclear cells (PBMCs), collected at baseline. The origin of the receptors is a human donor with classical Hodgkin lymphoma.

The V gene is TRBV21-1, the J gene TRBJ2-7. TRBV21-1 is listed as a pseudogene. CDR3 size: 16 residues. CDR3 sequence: CASSKELRGEGNEQYF. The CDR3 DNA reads TGTGCCAGCAGCAAGGAACTTAGGGGGGAAGGGAACGAGCAGTACTTC.

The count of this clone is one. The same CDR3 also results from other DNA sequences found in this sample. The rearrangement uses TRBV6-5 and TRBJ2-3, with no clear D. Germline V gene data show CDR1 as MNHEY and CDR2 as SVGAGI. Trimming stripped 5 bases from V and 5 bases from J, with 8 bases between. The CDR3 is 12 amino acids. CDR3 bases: TGTGCCAGCAGTCTGGTTGGAGATACGCAGTATTTT. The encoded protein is CASSLVGDTQYF.

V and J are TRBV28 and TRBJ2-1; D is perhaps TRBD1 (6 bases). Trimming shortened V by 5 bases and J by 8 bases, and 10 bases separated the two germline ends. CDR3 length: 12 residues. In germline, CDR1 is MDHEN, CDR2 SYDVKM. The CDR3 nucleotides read TGTGCCAGCAGTGAACAGGGTCATGAGCAGTTCTTC. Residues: CASSEQGHEQFF. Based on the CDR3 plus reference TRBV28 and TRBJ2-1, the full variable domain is DVKVTQSSRYLVKRTGEKVFLECVQDMDHENMFWYRQDPGLGLRLIYFSYDVKMKEKGDIPEGYSVSREKKERFSLILESASTNQTSMYLCASSEQGHEQFFGPGTRLTVL.

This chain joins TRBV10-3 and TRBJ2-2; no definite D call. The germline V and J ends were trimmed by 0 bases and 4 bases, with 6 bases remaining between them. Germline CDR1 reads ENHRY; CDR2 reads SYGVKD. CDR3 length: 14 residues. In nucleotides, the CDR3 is TGTGCCATCAGTGAGTCGAAGGCCACCGGGGAGCTGTTTTTT. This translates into CAISESKATGELFF.

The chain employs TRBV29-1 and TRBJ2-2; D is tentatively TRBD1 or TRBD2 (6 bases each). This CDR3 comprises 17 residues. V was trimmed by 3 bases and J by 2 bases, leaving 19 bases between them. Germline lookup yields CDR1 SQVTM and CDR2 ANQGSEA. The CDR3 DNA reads TGCAGCGTTGAGCCCTTGGGGGGCGCCCCCAACACCGGGGAGCTGTTTTTT. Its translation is CSVEPLGGAPNTGELFF.

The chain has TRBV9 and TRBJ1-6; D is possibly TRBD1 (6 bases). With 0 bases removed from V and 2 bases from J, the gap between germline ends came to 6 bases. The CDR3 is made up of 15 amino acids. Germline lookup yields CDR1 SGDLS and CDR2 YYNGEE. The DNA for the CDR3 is TGTGCCAGCAGCGTAGGACAGGCCTATAATTCACCCCTCCACTTT. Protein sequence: CASSVGQAYNSPLHF.

The CDR3 coding sequence is TGTGCCAGCAGTCCTGCCACTGAAGCTTTCTTT. Its translation: CASSPATEAFF. The chain couples TRBV7-9 to TRBJ1-1; no definite D call. CDR1 SEHNR and CDR2 FQNEAQ come from the germline V gene (reference sequence). V lost 6 bases and J 4 bases, leaving 6 bases between the germline ends. The CDR3 runs 11 residues. Full variable domain (remainder filled in from reference TRBV7-9 and TRBJ1-1): DTGVSQNPRHKITKRGQNVTFRCDPISEHNRLYWYRQTLGQGPEFLTYFQNEAQLEKSRLLSDRFSAERPKGSFSTLEIQRTEQGDSAMYLCASSPATEAFFGQGTRLTVV.

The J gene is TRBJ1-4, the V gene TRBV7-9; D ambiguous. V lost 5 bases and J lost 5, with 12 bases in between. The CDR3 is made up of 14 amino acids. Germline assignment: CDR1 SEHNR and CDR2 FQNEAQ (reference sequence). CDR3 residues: CASSVRVANEKLFF. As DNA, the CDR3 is TGTGCCAGCAGCGTCCGGGTCGCAAATGAAAAACTGTTTTTT.

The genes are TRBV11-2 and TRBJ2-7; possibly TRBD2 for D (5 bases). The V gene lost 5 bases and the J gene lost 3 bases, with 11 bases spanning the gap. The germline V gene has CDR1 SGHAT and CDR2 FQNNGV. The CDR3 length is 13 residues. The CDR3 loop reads CASSPGLSYEQYF. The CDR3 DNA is TGTGCCAGCAGCCCAGGACTGAGCTACGAGCAGTACTTC.

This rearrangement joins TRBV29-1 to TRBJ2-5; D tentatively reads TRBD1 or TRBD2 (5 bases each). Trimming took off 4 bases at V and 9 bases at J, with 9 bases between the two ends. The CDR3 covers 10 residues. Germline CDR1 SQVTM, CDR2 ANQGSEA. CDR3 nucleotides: TGCAGCGTTGGGGGGTGGCCCCAGTACTTC. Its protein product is CSVGGWPQYF.

This CDR3 reads CASSSREQYF. Here the CDR3 DNA reads TGTGCCAGCAGTTCCAGGGAGCAGTACTTC. The chain uses TRBV28 and TRBJ2-7; D gene ambiguous. Per the germline V gene, CDR1 is MDHEN and CDR2 is SYDVKM. This CDR3 is built from 10 residues. The V gene lost 4 bases and the J gene lost 7 bases, with 5 bases spanning the gap. The entire variable domain, with the rest obtained from reference TRBV28 and TRBJ2-7, is as follows: DVKVTQSSRYLVKRTGEKVFLECVQDMDHENMFWYRQDPGLGLRLIYFSYDVKMKEKGDIPEGYSVSREKKERFSLILESASTNQTSMYLCASSSREQYFGPGTRLTVT.

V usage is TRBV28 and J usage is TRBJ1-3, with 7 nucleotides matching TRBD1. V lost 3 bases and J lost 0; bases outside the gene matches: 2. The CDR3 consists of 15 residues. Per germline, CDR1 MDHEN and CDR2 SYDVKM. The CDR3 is CASSFRGPSGNTIYF. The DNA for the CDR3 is TGTGCCAGCAGTTTTAGGGGGCCCTCTGGAAACACCATATATTTT.

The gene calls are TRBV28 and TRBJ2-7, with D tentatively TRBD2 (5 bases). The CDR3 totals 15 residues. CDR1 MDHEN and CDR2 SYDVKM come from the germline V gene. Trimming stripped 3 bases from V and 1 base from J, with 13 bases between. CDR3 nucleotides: TGTGCCAGCAGTTTCCAGCGGACGAGTTCCTACGAGCAGTACTTC. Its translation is CASSFQRTSSYEQYF.

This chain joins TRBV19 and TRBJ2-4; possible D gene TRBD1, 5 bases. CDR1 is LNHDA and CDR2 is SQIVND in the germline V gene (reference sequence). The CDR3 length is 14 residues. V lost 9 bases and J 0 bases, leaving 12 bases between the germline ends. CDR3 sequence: CASTTQGAKNIQYF. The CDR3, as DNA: TGTGCCAGCACGACTCAGGGAGCCAAAAACATTCAGTACTTC.

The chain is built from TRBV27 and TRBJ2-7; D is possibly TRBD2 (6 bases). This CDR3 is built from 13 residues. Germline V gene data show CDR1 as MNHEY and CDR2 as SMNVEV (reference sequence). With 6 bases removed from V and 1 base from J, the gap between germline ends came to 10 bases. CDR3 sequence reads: CASSLTSSYEQYF. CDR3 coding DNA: TGTGCCAGCAGCCTGACTAGTTCCTACGAGCAGTACTTC.

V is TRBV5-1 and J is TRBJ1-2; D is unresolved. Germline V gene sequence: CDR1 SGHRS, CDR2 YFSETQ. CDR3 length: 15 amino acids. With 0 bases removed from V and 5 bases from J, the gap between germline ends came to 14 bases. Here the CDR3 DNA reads TGCGCCAGCAGCTTGGGAGGACCGGAAGGGTATGGCTACACCTTC. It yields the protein CASSLGGPEGYGYTF.

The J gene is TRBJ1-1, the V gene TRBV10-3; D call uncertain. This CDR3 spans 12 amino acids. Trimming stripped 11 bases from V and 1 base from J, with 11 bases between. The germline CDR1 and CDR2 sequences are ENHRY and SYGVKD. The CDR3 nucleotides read TGTGCCGCGAGGACGGAGAACACTGAAGCTTTCTTT. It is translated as CAARTENTEAFF.

CDR3: CASSQDFGGLPLVEAFF. CDR3 sequence (DNA): TGCGCCAGCAGCCAAGATTTTGGGGGGCTACCACTAGTTGAAGCTTTCTTT. The chain employs TRBV4-3 and TRBJ1-1; maybe TRBD1 (6 bases). The CDR3 has 17 residues. Germline lookup yields CDR1 LGHNA and CDR2 YSLEER. V was trimmed by 0 bases and J by 7 bases, leaving 21 bases between them.

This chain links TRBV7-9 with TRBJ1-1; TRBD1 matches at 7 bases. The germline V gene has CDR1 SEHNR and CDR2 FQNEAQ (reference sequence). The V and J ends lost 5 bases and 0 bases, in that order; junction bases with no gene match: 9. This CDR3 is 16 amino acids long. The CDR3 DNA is TGTGCCAGCAGCCGCAGGGACAGACTCATGAACACTGAAGCTTTCTTT. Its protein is CASSRRDRLMNTEAFF.

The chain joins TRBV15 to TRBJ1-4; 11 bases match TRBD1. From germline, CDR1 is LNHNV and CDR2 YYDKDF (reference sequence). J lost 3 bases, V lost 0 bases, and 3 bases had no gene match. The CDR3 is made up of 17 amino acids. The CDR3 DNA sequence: TGTGCCACCAGCAGAGAGGGACAGGGGGACCCTAATGAAAAACTGTTTTTT. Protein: CATSREGQGDPNEKLFF. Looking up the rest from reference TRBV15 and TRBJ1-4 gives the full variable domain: DAMVIQNPRYQVTQFGKPVTLSCSQTLNHNVMYWYQQKSSQAPKLLFHYYDKDFNNEADTPDNFQSRRPNTSFCFLDIRSPGLGDTAMYLCATSREGQGDPNEKLFFGSGTQLSVL.

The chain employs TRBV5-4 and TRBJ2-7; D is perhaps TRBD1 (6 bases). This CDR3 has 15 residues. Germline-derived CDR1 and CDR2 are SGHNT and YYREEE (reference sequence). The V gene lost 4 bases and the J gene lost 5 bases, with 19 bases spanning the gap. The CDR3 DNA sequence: TGTGCCAGCAGCCCTGGGACAATCTACTGGGACGAGCAGTACTTC. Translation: CASSPGTIYWDEQYF.

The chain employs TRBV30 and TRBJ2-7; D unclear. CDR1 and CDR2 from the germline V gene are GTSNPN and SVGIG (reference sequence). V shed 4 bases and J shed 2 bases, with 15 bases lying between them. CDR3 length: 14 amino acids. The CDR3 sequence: CAWTIHGPAYEQYF. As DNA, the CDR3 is TGTGCCTGGACTATTCATGGGCCGGCCTACGAGCAGTACTTC.